This T cell receptor beta chain was recovered during a study of OX40 agonist ivuxolimab in advanced cancers. Whole-study context: Patients were treated with intravenous ivuxolimab, dosed at 0.01 to 10 mg/kg and infused every 2 weeks. General study points: Expanded clones belonging to CD8+ T cells outnumbered, on average, those of CD4+. The expanded peripheral T cells' antigen specificity was not determined.

Autoimmune disease history or systemic immunosuppression led to patients being barred. The table came from immunoSEQ multiplex PCR; TCRdb's copy has only in-frame clones and leaves some out. The sample holds approximately 90,000 clones; 70% to 90% are singletons and the top ten take roughly 4%. As concerns this clone: Its antigen is not known.

This CDR3 is built from 13 residues. The germline CDR1 and CDR2 sequences are MGHRA and YSYEKL. V lost 2 bases and J 4 bases, leaving 7 bases between the germline ends. V gene TRBV4-1 combines with J gene TRBJ2-3; D is undetermined. The sequence came from an adult with an advanced solid tumor such as melanoma, head and neck, liver or kidney cancer. The sequencing here drew on CD4+ or CD8+ T cells sorted from blood, taken in a trial of the OX40 agonist ivuxolimab. The CDR3 coding sequence is TGCGCCAGCAGCCAAAGCGCCCCAGATACGCAGTATTTT. This codes for CASSQSAPDTQYF.